These T cell receptor beta chains were read from a single sample in a study of identical twins. TCRdb reanalysed the 5' RACE reads using MiXCR and keeps one entry per CDR3 protein. The sample has hundreds of thousands of distinct CDR3 sequences; about 24% are singletons. The sample also formed part of further work on T cells expressing NK-cell markers.

Input material: CD4+ T cells sorted from blood. The receptor source for this set is a woman between 18 and 29 years old in good health. Each CDR3 is given with its conserved first and last residue. A D gene is named only where the DNA matches it firmly. A clone size is listed for some rows: how often the clone was seen (once, few, many), or a class if it is expanded.

abundance: NA
j_gene: TRBJ2-5
v_gene: TRBV29-1
d_gene: TRBD1
CDR3nt: TGCAGCGTTGAGGGGACAGGGTTTGAGACCCAGTACTTC
CDR3aa: CSVEGTGFETQYF

abundance: few
j_gene: TRBJ1-2
v_gene: TRBV20-1
d_gene: TRBD1
CDR3nt: TGCAGTGCTAGCAGGGGGCGGGAGAGTGGCTACACCTTC
CDR3aa: CSASRGRESGYTF

abundance: NA
j_gene: TRBJ1-1
v_gene: TRBV4-2
d_gene: NA
CDR3nt: TGTGCCAGCAGCCAAGGTCCGAGGGGGATGAACACTGAAGCTTTCTTT
CDR3aa: CASSQGPRGMNTEAFF

abundance: NA
j_gene: TRBJ2-3
v_gene: TRBV10-1
d_gene: NA
CDR3nt: TGCGCCAGCAATCGAGCGAATACAGATACGCAGTATTTT
CDR3aa: CASNRANTDTQYF

abundance: NA
j_gene: TRBJ2-1
v_gene: TRBV7-8
d_gene: NA
CDR3nt: TGTGCCAGCAGCTTAATGAGAGGTGAGCAGTTCTTC
CDR3aa: CASSLMRGEQFF

abundance: NA
j_gene: TRBJ2-1
v_gene: TRBV5-1
d_gene: TRBD2
CDR3nt: TGCGCCAGCAGCCCAACGGGGGCTAGCGGGGTCAATGAGCAGTTCTTC
CDR3aa: CASSPTGASGVNEQFF

abundance: NA
j_gene: TRBJ1-4
v_gene: TRBV30
d_gene: TRBD1
CDR3nt: TGTGCCTGGGGGTCTGTGACAGGGCGGACAAAACTGTTTTTT
CDR3aa: CAWGSVTGRTKLFF

abundance: few
j_gene: TRBJ1-5
v_gene: TRBV6-6
d_gene: NA
CDR3nt: TGTGCCAGCAGTTATCAACAGAATCAGCCCCAGCATTTT
CDR3aa: CASSYQQNQPQHF

abundance: NA
j_gene: TRBJ2-2
v_gene: TRBV5-6
d_gene: NA
CDR3nt: TGTGCCAGCAGCTTGGCGACGGGGGGGGAGCTGTTTTTT
CDR3aa: CASSLATGGELFF

abundance: few
j_gene: TRBJ1-4
v_gene: TRBV12-3/TRBV12-4
d_gene: NA
CDR3nt: TGTGCCAGCAGTGCAGCTTCGGCGGGAGAAAAACTGTTTTTT
CDR3aa: CASSAASAGEKLFF

abundance: few
j_gene: TRBJ1-2
v_gene: TRBV12-3/TRBV12-4
d_gene: NA
CDR3nt: TGTGCCAGCAGTTTCAAAAACTATGGCTACACCTTC
CDR3aa: CASSFKNYGYTF

abundance: NA
j_gene: TRBJ2-7
v_gene: TRBV2
d_gene: NA
CDR3nt: TGTGCCAGCAGTGACCCTAGCGCCCGCTACGAGCAGTACTTC
CDR3aa: CASSDPSARYEQYF

abundance: NA
j_gene: TRBJ2-3
v_gene: TRBV7-3
d_gene: TRBD1
CDR3nt: TGTGCCAGCAGCTTCGGGACAGGGACAAGGAATACGCAGTATTTT
CDR3aa: CASSFGTGTRNTQYF

abundance: few
j_gene: TRBJ2-3
v_gene: TRBV29-1
d_gene: NA
CDR3nt: TGCAGCGTTGTTGGGGATTCTAGCACAGATACGCAGTATTTT
CDR3aa: CSVVGDSSTDTQYF

abundance: NA
j_gene: TRBJ2-1
v_gene: TRBV7-2
d_gene: TRBD2
CDR3nt: TGTGCCAGCAGCTCGGGACTAGCGACCTACAATGAGCAGTTCTTC
CDR3aa: CASSSGLATYNEQFF

abundance: NA
j_gene: TRBJ2-6
v_gene: TRBV29-1
d_gene: NA
CDR3nt: TGCAGCGTTGATGAGGATGGGGCCAACGTCCTGACTTTC
CDR3aa: CSVDEDGANVLTF

abundance: many
j_gene: TRBJ2-7
v_gene: TRBV12-3/TRBV12-4
d_gene: NA
CDR3nt: TGTGCCAGCAGTTTAGTACGTGGCGAGCAGTACTTC
CDR3aa: CASSLVRGEQYF

abundance: NA
j_gene: TRBJ2-1
v_gene: TRBV7-2
d_gene: TRBD2
CDR3nt: TGTGCCAGCAGCTCACAGCGGGGCCCCGGGTTCTTC
CDR3aa: CASSSQRGPGFF

abundance: NA
j_gene: TRBJ2-2
v_gene: TRBV29-1
d_gene: TRBD2
CDR3nt: TGCAGCGTTGAAGTTGCTAGCGGGAACACCGGGGAGCTGTTTTTT
CDR3aa: CSVEVASGNTGELFF

abundance: few
j_gene: TRBJ1-2
v_gene: TRBV7-9
d_gene: TRBD1
CDR3nt: TGTGCCAGCAGCCCCCCCCGGACAGGGGCTAACTATGGCTACACCTTC
CDR3aa: CASSPPRTGANYGYTF

abundance: few
j_gene: TRBJ2-1
v_gene: TRBV6-1
d_gene: NA
CDR3nt: TGTGCCAGCATCCCCCCCGGAGCTAGCTACAATGAGCAGTTCTTC
CDR3aa: CASIPPGASYNEQFF

abundance: few
j_gene: TRBJ1-1
v_gene: TRBV6-5
d_gene: NA
CDR3nt: TGTGCCAGCAGTTACTCGAATGCAGGGAACACTGAAGCTTTCTTT
CDR3aa: CASSYSNAGNTEAFF

abundance: few
j_gene: TRBJ2-1
v_gene: TRBV3-1
d_gene: NA
CDR3nt: TGTGCCAGCAGCCCGGCCGGGACACGAGGATACAATGAGCAGTTCTTC
CDR3aa: CASSPAGTRGYNEQFF

abundance: few
j_gene: TRBJ2-1
v_gene: TRBV2
d_gene: NA
CDR3nt: TGTGCCAGCAGTTGGCTTCTCGGAGGTATTTACTTC
CDR3aa: CASSWLLGGIYF

abundance: NA
j_gene: TRBJ2-7
v_gene: TRBV5-1
d_gene: NA
CDR3nt: TGCGCCAGCAGCTCGGCCGGGGCCGAGCAGTACTTC
CDR3aa: CASSSAGAEQYF

abundance: many
j_gene: TRBJ2-3
v_gene: TRBV7-2
d_gene: NA
CDR3nt: TGTGCCAGCAGCTTAGCTGCCACAGATACGCAGTATTTT
CDR3aa: CASSLAATDTQYF

abundance: few
j_gene: TRBJ1-1
v_gene: TRBV7-9
d_gene: NA
CDR3nt: TGTGCCAGCAGCTCGATTCAGATGAACACTGAAGCTTTCTTT
CDR3aa: CASSSIQMNTEAFF

abundance: NA
j_gene: TRBJ2-2
v_gene: TRBV9
d_gene: TRBD2
CDR3nt: TGTGCCAGCAGCGAGCGGGGGACCAACACCGGGGAGCTGTTTTTT
CDR3aa: CASSERGTNTGELFF

abundance: NA
j_gene: TRBJ1-1
v_gene: TRBV6-5
d_gene: NA
CDR3nt: TGTGCCAGCAGTTACTCGATAAAGGGGTACACTGAAGCTTTCTTT
CDR3aa: CASSYSIKGYTEAFF

abundance: NA
j_gene: TRBJ2-5
v_gene: TRBV7-2
d_gene: NA
CDR3nt: TGTGCCAGCAGCTCCCACAAAACCCAGTACTTC
CDR3aa: CASSSHKTQYF

abundance: NA
j_gene: TRBJ2-1
v_gene: TRBV19
d_gene: TRBD1
CDR3nt: TGTGCCAGTAACCCAGACAGGGTTGGTTTTAATGAGCAGTTCTTC
CDR3aa: CASNPDRVGFNEQFF

abundance: few
j_gene: TRBJ2-7
v_gene: TRBV6-1
d_gene: TRBD2
CDR3nt: TGTGCCAGCAGTGGCGGGACTAGCGGGAGGAACGAGCAGTACTTC
CDR3aa: CASSGGTSGRNEQYF

abundance: NA
j_gene: TRBJ2-2
v_gene: TRBV18
d_gene: NA
CDR3nt: TGTGCCAGCTCTGCGAAACCGAACACCGGGGAGCTGTTTTTT
CDR3aa: CASSAKPNTGELFF

abundance: NA
j_gene: TRBJ1-1
v_gene: TRBV5-1
d_gene: NA
CDR3nt: TGCGCCAGCAGCTTGGTGGAATCCACTGAAGCTTTCTTT
CDR3aa: CASSLVESTEAFF

abundance: NA
j_gene: TRBJ2-7
v_gene: TRBV5-1
d_gene: NA
CDR3nt: TGCGCCAGCAGCCCTTTTCGGGGAACGGGCGAGCAGTACTTC
CDR3aa: CASSPFRGTGEQYF

abundance: NA
j_gene: TRBJ2-3
v_gene: TRBV20-1
d_gene: NA
CDR3nt: TGCAGTGCTCAATCAGGACTTGGTGGGGGCACGCAGTATTTT
CDR3aa: CSAQSGLGGGTQYF

abundance: NA
j_gene: TRBJ2-7
v_gene: TRBV10-3
d_gene: TRBD1
CDR3nt: TGTGCCATCAGTGAGACCCCCGGGACAGCATCCCGTTACGAGCAGTACTTC
CDR3aa: CAISETPGTASRYEQYF